These 6 T cell receptor beta chains share one sample of origin, sequenced in a study of blood T cells in healthy people across ages. With a J-beta primer mix and a sample-barcoded 5' primer, a second PCR ran 7 to 11 cycles. MiXCR was run by TCRdb on the 5' RACE reads, yielding one entry per CDR3 protein. The profile shows 650,000 to 1,000,000 distinct CDR3 sequences, under 40% of them singletons. The specimen sequenced was blood. The receptors derive from a man in his late teens or twenties in good health.

This clonotype appeared a few times. The chain has TRBV7-9 and TRBJ2-7, with D hard to call. CDR1 is SEHNR and CDR2 is FQNEAQ in the germline V gene (reference sequence). The CDR3 has 12 amino acids. V was clipped by 5 bases and J by 2 bases, with 7 bases between them. The CDR3 DNA reads as TGTGCCAGCAGCGATCCGGCCTACGAGCAGTACTTC. Amino acid sequence: CASSDPAYEQYF.

This clonotype was counted a few times. The V and J genes are TRBV3-1 and TRBJ2-3; the D gene is possibly TRBD1 (6 bases). The germline V gene encodes CDR1 LGHDT and CDR2 YNNKEL (reference sequence). The CDR3 is 14 residues long. Trimming removed 4 bases from V and 2 bases from J, with 10 bases in between. Here the CDR3 reads CASSPRDTTDTQYF. The CDR3 DNA sequence: TGTGCCAGCAGCCCCCGGGACACCACAGATACGCAGTATTTT.

This chain links TRBV6-6 with TRBJ1-1; D is unresolved. CDR1 and CDR2 from the germline V gene are MNHNY and SVGAGI (reference sequence). Trimming took 1 base from V and 8 from J, leaving 11 bases between them. The CDR3 consists of 13 residues. The CDR3 loop is CASSYLISREAFF. The CDR3 coding sequence is TGTGCCAGCAGTTACTTAATTAGCAGGGAAGCTTTCTTT.

This clonotype was observed at least ten times. The rearrangement links TRBV7-2 to TRBJ2-1, with 9 bases that match TRBD1. The V gene's germline CDR1 is SGHTA and CDR2 FQGNSA. The CDR3 length is 15 residues. V gave up 5 bases and J gave up 6 bases; unmatched junction bases: 8. The CDR3 DNA reads TGTGCCAGCAGCCTCGGACAGGGGTCACCCAATGAGCAGTTCTTC. This codes for CASSLGQGSPNEQFF.

The chain has TRBV6-5 and TRBJ1-6, with D perhaps TRBD1 (6 bases). This CDR3 region has 16 residues. V lost 0 bases to trimming and J lost 8 bases, with 14 bases between them. CDR1 is MNHEY, CDR2 SVGAGI, per germline. The CDR3 protein is CASSYSRQGMDSPLHF. Here the CDR3 DNA reads TGTGCCAGCAGTTACTCGCGTCAGGGGATGGATTCACCCCTCCACTTT.

This clonotype has at least ten counts. The DNA for the CDR3 is TGCAGTGCTATGGTCCCGGGGGCAGAGACCCAGTACTTC. Protein sequence: CSAMVPGAETQYF. This sequence joins TRBV20-1 and TRBJ2-5, with D tentatively TRBD1 or TRBD2 (6 bases each). The V gene's germline CDR1 is DFQATT and CDR2 SNEGSKA (reference sequence). The CDR3 spans 13 residues. The ends were cut back, 4 bases at V and 4 bases at J, with 13 bases in the middle.